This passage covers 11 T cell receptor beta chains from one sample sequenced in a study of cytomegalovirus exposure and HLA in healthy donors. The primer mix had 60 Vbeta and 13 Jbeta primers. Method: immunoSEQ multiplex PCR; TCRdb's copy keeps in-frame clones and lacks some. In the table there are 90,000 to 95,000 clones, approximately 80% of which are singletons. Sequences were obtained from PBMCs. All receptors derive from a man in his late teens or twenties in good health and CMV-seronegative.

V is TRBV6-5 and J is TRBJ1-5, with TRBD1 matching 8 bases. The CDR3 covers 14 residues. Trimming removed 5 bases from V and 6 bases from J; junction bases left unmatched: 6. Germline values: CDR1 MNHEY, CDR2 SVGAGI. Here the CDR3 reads CASSKTGEGQPQHF. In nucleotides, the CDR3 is TGTGCCAGCAGTAAGACAGGGGAGGGTCAGCCCCAGCATTTT.

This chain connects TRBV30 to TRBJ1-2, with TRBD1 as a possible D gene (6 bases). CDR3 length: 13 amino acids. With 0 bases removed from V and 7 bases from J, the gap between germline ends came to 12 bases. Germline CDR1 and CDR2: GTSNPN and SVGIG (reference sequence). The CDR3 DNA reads TGTGCCTGGAGTGTCGGGGGGCTGCGTGGCTACACCTTC. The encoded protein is CAWSVGGLRGYTF.

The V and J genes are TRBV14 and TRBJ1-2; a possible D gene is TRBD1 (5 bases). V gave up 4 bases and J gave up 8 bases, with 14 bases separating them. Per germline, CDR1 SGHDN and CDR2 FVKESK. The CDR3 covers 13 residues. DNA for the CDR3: TGTGCCAGCAGCCCCGACAGTAGCAGGGGCTACACCTTC. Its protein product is CASSPDSSRGYTF.

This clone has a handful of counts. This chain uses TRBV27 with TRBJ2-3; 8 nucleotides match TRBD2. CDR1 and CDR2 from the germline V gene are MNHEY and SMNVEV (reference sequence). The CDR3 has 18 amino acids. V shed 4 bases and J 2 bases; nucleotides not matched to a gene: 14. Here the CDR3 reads CASSYTGLERANTDTQYF. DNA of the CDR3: TGTGCCAGCAGTTACACGGGACTAGAGAGGGCCAACACAGATACGCAGTATTTT.

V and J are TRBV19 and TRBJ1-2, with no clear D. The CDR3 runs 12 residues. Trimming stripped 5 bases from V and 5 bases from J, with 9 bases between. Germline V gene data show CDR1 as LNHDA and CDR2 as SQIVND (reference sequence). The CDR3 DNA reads TGTGCCAGTAGTCCGAGACTGTATGGCTACACCTTC. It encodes CASSPRLYGYTF.

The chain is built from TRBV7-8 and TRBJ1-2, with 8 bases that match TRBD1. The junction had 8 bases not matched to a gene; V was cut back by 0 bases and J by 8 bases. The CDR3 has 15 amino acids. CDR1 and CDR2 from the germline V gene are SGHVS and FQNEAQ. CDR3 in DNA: TGTGCCAGCAGCTTAGCGCTTCAGGGGGCGTACGGCTACACCTTC. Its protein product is CASSLALQGAYGYTF.

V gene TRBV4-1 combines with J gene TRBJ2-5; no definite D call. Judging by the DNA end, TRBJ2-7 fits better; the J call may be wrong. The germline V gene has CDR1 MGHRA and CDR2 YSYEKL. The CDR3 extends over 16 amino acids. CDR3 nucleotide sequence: TGCGCCAGCAGCCAAGATGAGACTCGCCGCTACTACGAGCAGTACTTC. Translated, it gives CASSQDETRRYYEQYF.

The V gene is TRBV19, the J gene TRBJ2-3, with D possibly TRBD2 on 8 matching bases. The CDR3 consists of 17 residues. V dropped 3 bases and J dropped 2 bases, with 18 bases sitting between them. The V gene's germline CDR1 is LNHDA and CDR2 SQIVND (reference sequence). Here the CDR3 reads CASSIRGRGAITDTQYF. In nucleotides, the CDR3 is TGTGCCAGTAGTATTAGGGGGCGGGGGGCTATCACAGATACGCAGTATTTT.

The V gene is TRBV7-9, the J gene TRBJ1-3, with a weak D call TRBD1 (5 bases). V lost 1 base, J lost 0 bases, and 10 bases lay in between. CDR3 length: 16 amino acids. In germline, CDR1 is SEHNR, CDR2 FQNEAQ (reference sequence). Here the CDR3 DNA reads TGTGCCAGCAGCTTAGGGTACCAGGGCTCTGGAAACACCATATATTTT. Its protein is CASSLGYQGSGNTIYF. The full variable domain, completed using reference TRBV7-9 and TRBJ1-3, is DTGVSQNPRHKITKRGQNVTFRCDPISEHNRLYWYRQTLGQGPEFLTYFQNEAQLEKSRLLSDRFSAERPKGSFSTLEIQRTEQGDSAMYLCASSLGYQGSGNTIYFGEGSWLTVV.

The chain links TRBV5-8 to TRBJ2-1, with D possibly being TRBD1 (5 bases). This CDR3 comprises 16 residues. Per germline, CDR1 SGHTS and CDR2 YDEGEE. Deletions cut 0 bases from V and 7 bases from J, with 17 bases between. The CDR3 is CASSLEGHMDGNEQFF. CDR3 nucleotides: TGTGCCAGCAGCTTGGAAGGACACATGGACGGGAATGAGCAGTTCTTC.

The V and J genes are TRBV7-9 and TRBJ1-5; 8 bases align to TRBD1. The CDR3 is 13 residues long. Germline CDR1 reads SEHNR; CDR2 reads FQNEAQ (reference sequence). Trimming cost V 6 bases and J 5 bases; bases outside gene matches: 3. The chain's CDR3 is CASRAGGDQPQHF. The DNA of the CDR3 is TGTGCCAGCAGGGCAGGGGGCGATCAGCCCCAGCATTTT.